Below, 28 T cell receptor beta chains from the same sample are listed, as sequenced in a study of beta chain features in type 1 diabetes. The isolated RNA, all of it, was reverse transcribed, so expressed TCRB transcripts were what got sequenced. This table comes from immunoSEQ multiplex PCR, and its TCRdb copy is limited to in-frame clones, with some not included. The repertoire has roughly 700,000 clones, roughly 13% of them found once; the top ten carry about 0.02%. Findings and caveats of the study: When Type 1 diabetes patients were examined, their TCRB CDR3s proved moderately but significantly shorter in all four CD4+ subsets.

Their recognized antigens are unknown. Sequences were obtained from naive CD4+ T cells from blood. These receptors were taken from a young man with type 1 diabetes.

This clone was recorded a few times. The chain combines TRBV2 with TRBJ1-3; D is unresolved. Trimming stripped 11 bases from V and 0 bases from J, with 14 bases between. CDR3 size: 14 residues. CDR1 and CDR2 (germline): SNHLY, FYNNEI. CDR3 loop: CAGSRVLSGNTIYF. The CDR3, as DNA: TGTGCCGGCTCACGGGTTCTCTCTGGAAACACCATATATTTT.

The table lists this clone with a few counts. V and J are TRBV29-1 and TRBJ1-1; D is ambiguous. V shed 8 bases and J shed 0 bases, with 7 bases lying between them. The CDR3 sequence is 11 residues long. The germline V gene has CDR1 SQVTM and CDR2 ANQGSEA. CDR3 loop: CSSSMNTEAFF. The CDR3 DNA reads TGCAGCTCCTCAATGAACACTGAAGCTTTCTTT.

J is TRBJ2-1 and V is TRBV4-1; no clear D. The CDR3 contains 16 residues. Germline CDR1 reads MGHRA; CDR2 reads YSYEKL. Trimming removed 2 bases from V and 4 bases from J, with 15 bases in between. The CDR3 loop reads CASSQLSPTPYNEQFF. CDR3 DNA sequence: TGCGCCAGCAGCCAACTTAGCCCCACCCCGTACAATGAGCAGTTCTTC.

This clone occurred a few times. This sequence joins TRBV4-1 and TRBJ2-3; TRBD2 matches at 13 bases. Germline CDR1 reads MGHRA; CDR2 reads YSYEKL. Trimming cost V 3 bases and J 6 bases; bases outside gene matches: 12. This CDR3 is built from 18 residues. The CDR3 loop reads CASSHPKGGTSGADTQYF. The CDR3 nucleotides are TGCGCCAGCAGCCACCCCAAAGGGGGGACTAGCGGGGCGGATACGCAGTATTTT.

The table lists this clone with a few counts. The gene calls are TRBV14 and TRBJ2-1; TRBD2 aligns across 10 bases. V lost 4 bases to trimming and J lost 0 bases; unmatched junction nucleotides: 3. This CDR3 spans 16 amino acids. Germline V gives CDR1 SGHDN, CDR2 FVKESK. CDR3 bases: TGTGCCAGCAGCCCAACTAGCGGGGACTCCTACAATGAGCAGTTCTTC. Amino acid sequence: CASSPTSGDSYNEQFF.

This clone was seen more than once but under ten times. V usage is TRBV15 and J usage is TRBJ1-3; D ambiguous. The V gene lost 0 bases and the J gene lost 0 bases, with 12 bases spanning the gap. Per the germline V gene, CDR1 is LNHNV and CDR2 is YYDKDF (reference sequence). The CDR3 consists of 17 residues. Here the CDR3 DNA reads TGTGCCACCAGCAGAGAACCCCTTTTTGGCTCTGGAAACACCATATATTTT. Translated, it gives CATSREPLFGSGNTIYF. Drawing the rest from reference TRBV15 and TRBJ1-3, the complete variable domain is DAMVIQNPRYQVTQFGKPVTLSCSQTLNHNVMYWYQQKSSQAPKLLFHYYDKDFNNEADTPDNFQSRRPNTSFCFLDIRSPGLGDTAMYLCATSREPLFGSGNTIYFGEGSWLTVV.

The rearrangement joins TRBV5-4 to TRBJ1-2; tentative D call: TRBD1 (6 bases). Germline loops: CDR1 SGHNT, CDR2 YYREEE (reference sequence). The CDR3 sequence is 16 residues long. Trimming shortened V by 0 bases and J by 4 bases, and 16 bases separated the two germline ends. The CDR3 DNA reads TGTGCCAGCAGCTTGGAAACAGGGACGAGGGTCTATGGCTACACCTTC. It yields the protein CASSLETGTRVYGYTF.

This clone was found a few times. CDR3 residues: CASTWDRHEQYF. Here the CDR3 DNA reads TGTGCCAGCACCTGGGACAGGCACGAGCAGTACTTC. V is TRBV7-9 and J is TRBJ2-7; TRBD1 matches at 8 bases. Germline CDR1 is SEHNR and CDR2 is FQNEAQ (reference sequence). There are 12 residues in the CDR3. Germline trimming cut 7 bases from V and 5 bases from J; bases unmatched to any gene: 4.

This clone was found a few times. The chain is built from TRBV7-9 and TRBJ1-3; D is unclear. The CDR3 is 11 amino acids. V gave up 6 bases and J gave up 9 bases, with 9 bases separating them. Per germline, CDR1 SEHNR and CDR2 FQNEAQ (reference sequence). The CDR3 bases are TGTGCCAGCAGTTCCGTGGGCACCATATATTTT. This translates into CASSSVGTIYF.

The chain combines TRBV7-9 with TRBJ2-1; 8 bases match TRBD2. The CDR3 sequence is 14 residues long. Trimming removed 3 bases from V and 8 bases from J; junction bases left unmatched: 6. In germline, CDR1 is SEHNR, CDR2 FQNEAQ (reference sequence). The CDR3 loop reads CASSFSGGTDEQFF. The CDR3 nucleotides are TGTGCCAGCAGCTTCAGCGGGGGTACAGATGAGCAGTTCTTC. Supplemented by reference TRBV7-9 and TRBJ2-1, the full variable domain reads DTGVSQNPRHKITKRGQNVTFRCDPISEHNRLYWYRQTLGQGPEFLTYFQNEAQLEKSRLLSDRFSAERPKGSFSTLEIQRTEQGDSAMYLCASSFSGGTDEQFFGPGTRLTVL.

CDR3 in amino acids: CASSLGAGDTQYF. The DNA of the CDR3 is TGTGCCAGCAGCTTGGGGGCTGGAGATACGCAGTATTTT. The chain recombines TRBV7-3 with TRBJ2-3; possible D gene TRBD1, 6 bases. Trimming took 3 bases from V and 5 from J, leaving 9 bases between them. This CDR3 has 13 amino acids. Germline assignment: CDR1 SGHTA and CDR2 FQGTGA.

The chain couples TRBV5-1 to TRBJ2-4, with TRBD1 matching over 12 bases. Germline lookup yields CDR1 SGHRS and CDR2 YFSETQ. CDR3 size: 18 residues. J gave up 5 bases and V 4 bases, and 13 bases lay outside the gene matches. The CDR3 reads CASSRGTGGFVIQNIQYF. CDR3 nucleotides: TGCGCCAGCAGCCGCGGGACAGGGGGCTTCGTGATTCAAAACATTCAGTACTTC.

This clone was picked up a small number of times. The V call is TRBV18, the J call TRBJ2-3; 7 bases are a match to TRBD1. The CDR3 loop spans 16 amino acids. The trim removed 1 base at V and 2 bases at J, leaving 6 bases unmatched. Germline V gene sequence: CDR1 KGHSH, CDR2 LQKENI. The CDR3 sequence: CASSPRDSIVTDTQYF. CDR3 DNA sequence: TGTGCCAGCTCACCACGGGACAGCATAGTCACAGATACGCAGTATTTT.

Turning to this clone: Other DNA sequences within the sample encode an identical CDR3. The V call is TRBV30, the J call TRBJ1-2, with unresolved D. The germline CDR1 and CDR2 sequences are GTSNPN and SVGIG (reference sequence). This CDR3 has 13 residues. The V end was cut by 0 bases, the J end by 0 bases, with 5 bases between. The CDR3 reads CAWSVISNYGYTF. The CDR3 nucleotides are TGTGCCTGGAGTGTCATATCTAACTATGGCTACACCTTC.

This chain links TRBV25-1 with TRBJ1-1, with 7 positions matching TRBD1. The germline V gene has CDR1 MGHDK and CDR2 SYGVNS. The CDR3 runs 15 residues. Trimming removed 1 base from V and 7 bases from J; junction bases left unmatched: 9. CDR3 sequence reads: CASSESPGGVVEAFF. The DNA for the CDR3 is TGTGCCAGCAGTGAATCGCCAGGGGGAGTTGTTGAAGCTTTCTTT.

The chain is built from TRBV27 and TRBJ1-1; a weak D match, TRBD1 (5 bases). The CDR3 sequence is 13 residues long. Germline lookup yields CDR1 MNHEY and CDR2 SMNVEV (reference sequence). Trimming pared 7 bases from V and 5 bases from J, leaving 14 bases between. CDR3 in DNA: TGTGCCAGCAAATACACGGGGGGGACTGAAGCTTTCTTT. The encoded protein is CASKYTGGTEAFF.

The table lists this clone with a few counts. The chain links TRBV29-1 to TRBJ1-1, with no clear D. The V and J ends lost 4 bases and 0 bases respectively, with 9 bases between them. Germline loops: CDR1 SQVTM, CDR2 ANQGSEA. The CDR3 is 13 amino acids. As DNA, the CDR3 is TGCAGCGTTGCTACTAGGATGAACACTGAAGCTTTCTTT. This sequence encodes CSVATRMNTEAFF.

V usage is TRBV11-2 and J usage is TRBJ2-3, with D hard to call. Looked up from germline, CDR1 is SGHAT and CDR2 is FQNNGV. This CDR3 region has 14 residues. Trimming took 6 bases from V and 3 from J, leaving 13 bases between them. As DNA, the CDR3 is TGTGCCAGCAGGAACTGGCTTACGACAGATACGCAGTATTTT. Its protein product is CASRNWLTTDTQYF.

This clone was picked up a small number of times. V gene TRBV7-9 combines with J gene TRBJ2-3; D is unresolved. Trimming took off 1 base at V and 6 bases at J, with 11 bases between the two ends. The CDR3 spans 14 residues. CDR1 and CDR2 (germline): SEHNR, FQNEAQ (reference sequence). For the CDR3, the DNA is TGTGCCAGCAGCTTAGACCAACCGTGGGATACGCAGTATTTT. This codes for CASSLDQPWDTQYF. The variable domain in full, with the rest retrieved from reference TRBV7-9 and TRBJ2-3, is DTGVSQNPRHKITKRGQNVTFRCDPISEHNRLYWYRQTLGQGPEFLTYFQNEAQLEKSRLLSDRFSAERPKGSFSTLEIQRTEQGDSAMYLCASSLDQPWDTQYFGPGTRLTVL.

This clone was detected a few times. Different DNA sequences within this sample yield the same CDR3. The chain carries TRBV30 and TRBJ2-3; D is perhaps TRBD2 (6 bases). Trimming shortened V by 3 bases and J by 0 bases, and 7 bases separated the two germline ends. Germline V gene sequence: CDR1 GTSNPN, CDR2 SVGIG (reference sequence). The CDR3 has 13 residues. The CDR3 bases are TGTGCCTGGAGCGGGGGTAGCACAGATACGCAGTATTTT. Translated: CAWSGGSTDTQYF.

This clone was observed a few times. The chain couples TRBV18 to TRBJ1-1, with 7 positions matching TRBD1. The CDR3 is 16 residues long. Germline lookup yields CDR1 KGHSH and CDR2 LQKENI. Trimming removed 3 bases from V and 2 bases from J; junction bases left unmatched: 9. In DNA, the CDR3 is TGTGCCAGCTCACCCTACGACAGGGCCTTAAACACTGAAGCTTTCTTT. It specifies CASSPYDRALNTEAFF.

In its sample, this clone was seen a few times. V is TRBV19 and J is TRBJ2-7, with TRBD2 matching over 8 bases. The CDR3 spans 12 residues. Germline V gives CDR1 LNHDA, CDR2 SQIVND (reference sequence). V trimming: 6 bases; J trimming: 6 bases; junction bases outside the gene matches: 4. For the CDR3, the DNA is TGTGCCAGTAGCCGGGGACTAGGCGAGCAGTACTTC. This codes for CASSRGLGEQYF.

This clone showed up just a few times. The CDR3 reads CASSWGQGTEAFF. The CDR3, as DNA: TGTGCCAGCAGCTGGGGACAGGGGACTGAAGCTTTCTTT. The V call is TRBV7-9, the J call TRBJ1-1; TRBD1 matches at 10 bases. The V and J ends lost 4 bases and 5 bases, in that order; junction bases with no gene match: 1. The CDR3 totals 13 residues. Germline loops: CDR1 SEHNR, CDR2 FQNEAQ (reference sequence).

The V gene is TRBV7-2, the J gene TRBJ1-2; D is perhaps TRBD1 (5 bases). The CDR3 is 15 amino acids. CDR1 and CDR2 from the germline V gene are SGHTA and FQGNSA. The ends were cut back, 4 bases at V and 4 bases at J, with 16 bases in the middle. The chain's CDR3 is CASSSDSAVGYGYTF. The DNA of the CDR3 is TGTGCCAGCAGCTCCGACAGCGCCGTTGGCTATGGCTACACCTTC.

The rearrangement uses TRBV2 and TRBJ1-1; D uncertain. V lost 11 bases and J lost 5, with 18 bases in between. Germline lookup yields CDR1 SNHLY and CDR2 FYNNEI. This CDR3 has 13 amino acids. The CDR3 is CASSGGLRTEAFF. The CDR3 DNA is TGTGCCTCGTCGGGTGGGTTGAGGACTGAAGCTTTCTTT.

The rearrangement links TRBV7-2 to TRBJ2-3, with TRBD1 identical over 7 bases. Germline values: CDR1 SGHTA, CDR2 FQGNSA. This CDR3 contains 15 residues. Germline trimming cut 6 bases from V and 3 bases from J; bases unmatched to any gene: 9. CDR3 amino acids: CASRPTGVGTDTQYF. The CDR3 coding sequence is TGTGCCAGCAGACCTACAGGGGTTGGGACAGATACGCAGTATTTT.

This chain uses TRBV7-3 with TRBJ1-1, with D hard to call. Germline V CDR1 and CDR2: SGHTA, FQGTGA. This CDR3 spans 18 amino acids. V was pared by 4 bases and J by 7 bases, with 28 bases between. Here the CDR3 DNA reads TGTGCCAGCAGCTCCCAAGGATCGGACGGTGCCGCTCGTGGTGAAGCTTTCTTT. This translates into CASSSQGSDGAARGEAFF.

The chain recombines TRBV30 with TRBJ2-7; unclear D gene. Trimming shortened V by 3 bases and J by 3 bases, and 12 bases separated the two germline ends. The CDR3 has 13 amino acids. Germline CDR1 is GTSNPN and CDR2 is SVGIG (reference sequence). CDR3 loop: CAWRFALGYEQYF. CDR3 in DNA: TGTGCCTGGAGGTTCGCTTTGGGCTACGAGCAGTACTTC.